This T cell receptor (beta chain) was retrieved from a study of T cell responses to AZD1222 COVID-19 vaccine. Details on this clone: The target antigen is unknown.

Sequencing was performed with immunoSEQ multiplex PCR; in TCRdb, only in-frame clones are kept and a portion is missing. The table shows about 150,000 clones, with approximately 88% occurring only once. Per germline, CDR1 SEHNR and CDR2 FQNEAQ (reference sequence). This CDR3 region has 16 residues. Trimming removed 4 bases from V and 2 bases from J; junction bases left unmatched: 8. General study findings and limits: Seropositive at baseline were only a handful of AZD1222 recipients.

This TCR came from an adult in good health. Sequenced material: peripheral blood, taken on day 0 of AZD1222 vaccination. The chain carries TRBV7-9 and TRBJ2-3; the match to TRBD2 covers 8 bases. The CDR3 sequence: CASSSPAGGFTDTQYF. CDR3 in DNA: TGTGCCAGCAGCTCCCCTGCGGGGGGATTCACAGATACGCAGTATTTT.